This TCR beta chain is drawn from a study of T cells after yellow fever vaccination. On this clonotype: Its antigen is unidentified.

The CDR3 is 15 amino acids. Trimming removed 1 base from V and 3 bases from J, with 9 bases in between. Germline lookup yields CDR1 SEHNR and CDR2 FQNEAQ (reference sequence). TCRdb fed the 5' RACE reads into MiXCR, producing one record per CDR3 protein. The data contain hundreds of thousands of distinct CDR3 sequences, approximately 12% of them singletons. Whole-study results and caveats: Within FACS-sorted repertoires, abundant clonotypes contaminating from the bulk population could be present.

The gene calls are TRBV7-9 and TRBJ2-2; D ambiguous. The TCR was taken from a young man who received the YFV17D yellow fever vaccine. The sample was PBMCs, taken on the day of the yellow fever booster vaccination. As DNA, the CDR3 is TGTGCCAGCAGCTTAGTTACTGGATACACCGGGGAGCTGTTTTTT. Its protein is CASSLVTGYTGELFF.